This TCR beta chain derives from a study of CD8+ T cells in alopecia areata. The study, taken as a whole, reports: Under tofacitinib, numerous expanded lesional clonotypes remained detectable in scalp and blood. Although TCR sharing was seen in mice, sharing across patients was less clear, possibly for HLA-related reasons.

On this clone itself: Its antigen remains unidentified.

CDR1 and CDR2 from the germline V gene are GTSNPN and SVGIG (reference sequence). Trimming pared 0 bases from V and 4 bases from J, leaving 10 bases between. The CDR3 spans 14 residues. Documented treatment: oral pan-JAK inhibitor, 5-10 mg twice daily. Researchers took lesional scalp punch biopsies and peripheral blood from people who were alopecia areata patients. The sequencing template was cDNA reverse transcribed from extracted RNA. Libraries were prepared by immunoSEQ multiplex PCR; TCRdb keeps only in-frame clonotypes and omits some of them. The table shows around 100,000 clones, with about three fifths occurring only once.

This chain joins TRBV30 and TRBJ2-1; TRBD2 is a possible D gene (5 bases). The sequencing here drew on CD8+ T cells sorted from blood, taken at week 24, from a patient treated with tofacitinib. The receptor comes from a human donor with alopecia areata. The CDR3 sequence is CAWSVFRGYNEQFF. CDR3 bases: TGTGCCTGGAGTGTATTCCGGGGATACAATGAGCAGTTCTTC.